A single sample gave rise to the 11 T cell receptor beta chains below, sequenced in a study of identical twins. TCRdb re-called the 5' RACE reads through MiXCR, storing one row per CDR3 protein. The sample has 450,000 or so distinct CDR3 sequences; roughly 18% are singletons. The sample taken for sequencing was naive T cells sorted from blood. The receptors shown here come from a man aged 50 to 60 in good health.

The J gene is TRBJ2-1, the V gene TRBV29-1; 9 bases fit TRBD1. This CDR3 contains 13 residues. J lost 6 bases, V lost 6 bases, and 6 bases had no gene match. Germline assignment: CDR1 SQVTM and CDR2 ANQGSEA. The CDR3 reads CSVGTGPSNEQFF. Written as DNA, the CDR3 is TGCAGCGTGGGGACAGGGCCCAGCAATGAGCAGTTCTTC.

Ten or more counts support this clonotype. The chain links TRBV20-1 to TRBJ2-1, with D perhaps TRBD1 or TRBD2 (6 bases each). Germline V gene lookup returns CDR1 DFQATT and CDR2 SNEGSKA (reference sequence). Trimming removed 2 bases at V and 3 bases at J, with 14 bases between. The CDR3 runs to 15 residues. The CDR3 sequence is CSARKRGDRYNEQFF. The CDR3 nucleotides read TGCAGTGCTAGAAAAAGGGGGGACCGCTACAATGAGCAGTTCTTC.

This clonotype was counted at least ten times. The V call is TRBV27, the J call TRBJ2-3; D uncertain. The ends were cut back, 5 bases at V and 1 base at J, with 13 bases in the middle. The CDR3 extends over 15 amino acids. CDR1 and CDR2 (germline): MNHEY, SMNVEV (reference sequence). The CDR3 loop reads CASSPLTLRTDTQYF. The CDR3 DNA reads as TGTGCCAGCAGTCCGCTGACCTTACGCACAGATACGCAGTATTTT.

V gene TRBV6-6 combines with J gene TRBJ2-7; 12 nucleotides align to TRBD1. V shed 6 bases and J 12 bases; nucleotides not matched to a gene: 6. The germline V gene has CDR1 MNHNY and CDR2 SVGAGI (reference sequence). CDR3 length: 12 residues. The CDR3 nucleotides read TGTGCCAGCAGGTCCGGGACAGGGGGCCTGTACTTC. Residues: CASRSGTGGLYF.

Only a few counts were recorded for this clonotype. This rearrangement joins TRBV6-6 to TRBJ2-7, with a weak D call TRBD1 (6 bases). The length of the CDR3 is 13 residues. CDR1 is MNHNY, CDR2 SVGAGI, per germline (reference sequence). Trimming cost V 4 bases and J 6 bases, with 13 bases left between them. CDR3 DNA: TGTGCCAGCAGTTCCGTACGCAGGGGCGAGCAGTACTTC. As protein: CASSSVRRGEQYF.

The chain joins TRBV19 to TRBJ2-7; D may be TRBD2 (6 bases). Germline lookup yields CDR1 LNHDA and CDR2 SQIVND (reference sequence). This CDR3 contains 16 residues. V was clipped by 1 base and J by 3 bases, with 16 bases between them. The CDR3 DNA reads TGTGCCAGTAGTATAGGTCCCCCCCCGGGAGACTACGAGCAGTACTTC. This encodes CASSIGPPPGDYEQYF.

This clonotype was seen more than once but under ten times. The chain combines TRBV5-1 with TRBJ2-5; 7 nucleotides agree with TRBD1. V dropped 0 bases and J dropped 0; count of bases not matched to a gene: 2. The germline V gene encodes CDR1 SGHRS and CDR2 YFSETQ. The CDR3 has 15 residues. DNA of the CDR3: TGCGCCAGCAGCTTGGTGGGGACAGACCAAGAGACCCAGTACTTC. Translating it yields CASSLVGTDQETQYF.

The CDR3 region has the DNA TGCAGTGCTAAGGGACTAGCGGCCAACACCGGGGAGCTGTTTTTT. Its protein product is CSAKGLAANTGELFF. The genes are TRBV20-1 and TRBJ2-2, with 11 bases matching TRBD2. The CDR3 has 15 amino acids. V was pared by 4 bases and J by 2 bases, with 3 bases of the junction left unmatched. The V gene's germline CDR1 is DFQATT and CDR2 SNEGSKA (reference sequence).

In this sample, this clonotype turned up a few times. This chain joins TRBV20-1 and TRBJ2-5; 9 bases line up with TRBD2. J was trimmed by 1 base and V by 0 bases; bases with no gene match: 0. This CDR3 contains 14 residues. Germline V lookup: CDR1 DFQATT, CDR2 SNEGSKA (reference sequence). The CDR3 region has the DNA TGCAGTGCTAGAGAGCGGGAGGGCCAAGAGACCCAGTACTTC. Translation gives CSAREREGQETQYF.

V is TRBV5-6 and J is TRBJ2-1; 8 nucleotides match TRBD2. The CDR3 is 13 residues long. The trim removed 3 bases at V and 6 bases at J, leaving 2 bases unmatched. CDR1 is SGHDT and CDR2 is YYEEEE in the germline V gene. The CDR3: CASSWTSLNEQFF. The CDR3 DNA reads TGTGCCAGCAGCTGGACTAGCCTCAATGAGCAGTTCTTC.

This clonotype was observed at least ten times. This chain links TRBV10-3 with TRBJ2-1; D call uncertain. CDR1 and CDR2 (germline): ENHRY, SYGVKD. The V end was cut by 7 bases, the J end by 9 bases, with 13 bases between. This CDR3 region has 12 residues. CDR3 residues: CAINGLLSEQFF. The CDR3, as DNA: TGTGCCATCAATGGATTGTTAAGTGAGCAGTTCTTC.